Below are 22 T cell receptor beta chains sequenced from a single sample in a study of control samples from healthy donors and cancer patients. Only in-frame clones appear in the TCRdb table, and some are missing; sequencing was by immunoSEQ multiplex PCR. The sample shows more than 150,000 clones, roughly 90% of them seen only once. Sequencing was done on a sample of blood. These receptors were collected from a woman younger than 45 in good health.

The V and J genes are TRBV15 and TRBJ2-7, with D possibly being TRBD1 or TRBD2 (6 bases each). This CDR3 is built from 14 residues. Germline V gene lookup returns CDR1 LNHNV and CDR2 YYDKDF (reference sequence). Trimming pared 2 bases from V and 6 bases from J, leaving 14 bases between. DNA of the CDR3: TGTGCCACCAGCAGACCCCCCCCGGGGGCCGAGCAGTACTTC. Amino acids: CATSRPPPGAEQYF.

V usage is TRBV2 and J usage is TRBJ1-5; perhaps TRBD1 as D (5 bases). Deletions cut 7 bases from V and 0 bases from J, with 19 bases between. The CDR3 has 17 residues. Germline V gene data show CDR1 as SNHLY and CDR2 as FYNNEI. CDR3 sequence (DNA): TGTGCCAGCACCCTTGGGGGGGTGCCGGCTAGCAATCAGCCCCAGCATTTT. Amino acid sequence: CASTLGGVPASNQPQHF.

The gene calls are TRBV29-1 and TRBJ2-1; 9 nucleotides match TRBD1. The CDR3 contains 14 residues. Germline trimming cut 6 bases from V and 4 bases from J; bases unmatched to any gene: 7. Germline assignment: CDR1 SQVTM and CDR2 ANQGSEA. The CDR3 DNA reads as TGCAGCGTGCAAGGACAGGGGAGTTACAATGAGCAGTTCTTC. Amino acids: CSVQGQGSYNEQFF.

The rearrangement joins TRBV6-1 to TRBJ2-1; no definite D call. V was shortened by 3 bases and J by 6 bases, with 15 bases between the two germline ends. Germline V CDR1 and CDR2: MNHNS, SASEGT. This CDR3 spans 15 amino acids. The CDR3 DNA is TGTGCCAGCAGTGAGGTCTCCTCTAGGAGCAATGAGCAGTTCTTC. This translates into CASSEVSSRSNEQFF.

The V call is TRBV4-3, the J call TRBJ1-3; TRBD1 agrees at 9 bases. The CDR3 has 16 residues. The germline gives CDR1 LGHNA, CDR2 YSLEER. V lost 0 bases to trimming and J lost 7 bases; unmatched junction nucleotides: 7. CDR3 nucleotides: TGCGCCAGCAGCCAAGATATCGGGACAGGGAGCAACACCATATATTTT. This sequence encodes CASSQDIGTGSNTIYF.

This sequence joins TRBV7-9 and TRBJ1-5; possibly TRBD1 for D (5 bases). CDR3 length: 16 amino acids. CDR1 is SEHNR, CDR2 FQNEAQ, per germline (reference sequence). V was clipped by 3 bases and J by 2 bases, with 14 bases between them. The DNA of the CDR3 is TGTGCCAGCAGCTTGGTAGGGGCAGGTGGCAATCAGCCCCAGCATTTT. It encodes CASSLVGAGGNQPQHF.

The chain uses TRBV12-3 or TRBV12-4 and TRBJ2-2; D perhaps matches TRBD2 (6 bases). With 6 bases removed from V and 2 bases from J, the gap between germline ends came to 7 bases. The CDR3 is made up of 13 amino acids. CDR3 in DNA: TGTGCCAGCAGGGGACTTAACACCGGGGAGCTGTTTTTT. Translated: CASRGLNTGELFF.

This clone was detected only once. The chain carries TRBV6-5 and TRBJ1-3; D is possibly TRBD1 (5 bases). The CDR3 is 14 amino acids. The V gene lost 7 bases and the J gene lost 1 base, with 11 bases spanning the gap. Germline values: CDR1 MNHEY, CDR2 SVGAGI. This CDR3 reads CASTTGGSGNTIYF. DNA of the CDR3: TGTGCCAGCACGACCGGGGGGTCTGGAAACACCATATATTTT.

J is TRBJ1-5 and V is TRBV28; D is ambiguous. Germline-derived CDR1 and CDR2 are MDHEN and SYDVKM. The V end lost 2 bases, the J end lost 4 bases, and 3 bases lay between the germline ends. The CDR3 has 12 residues. CDR3 residues: CASSLANQPQHF. The CDR3, as DNA: TGTGCCAGCAGTTTAGCTAATCAGCCCCAGCATTTT.

The gene calls are TRBV14 and TRBJ1-3; 9 positions match TRBD1. The germline CDR1 and CDR2 sequences are SGHDN and FVKESK. V shed 6 bases and J 8 bases; nucleotides not matched to a gene: 8. The CDR3 runs 14 residues. The CDR3 sequence is CASSRQGVIHTIYF. DNA of the CDR3: TGTGCCAGCAGTCGACAGGGGGTAATCCACACCATATATTTT.

In DNA, the CDR3 is TGCAGTGTCCAGAGATTCTACAATGAGCAGTTCTTC. This sequence encodes CSVQRFYNEQFF. The V call is TRBV29-1, the J call TRBJ2-1, with unresolved D. The CDR3 runs to 12 residues. Looked up from germline, CDR1 is SQVTM and CDR2 is ANQGSEA.

The V call is TRBV2, the J call TRBJ1-2; TRBD1 matches 7 bases. The CDR3 consists of 13 residues. V gave up 4 bases and J gave up 8 bases; unmatched junction bases: 7. Germline CDR1 SNHLY, CDR2 FYNNEI. The CDR3 sequence: CASSAFRGDGYTF. The CDR3 bases are TGTGCCAGCAGTGCGTTCAGGGGGGACGGCTACACCTTC.

Here the CDR3 reads CASSGSGFNNQPQHF. CDR3 DNA: TGTGCCAGCAGTGGGTCTGGGTTTAACAATCAGCCCCAGCATTTT. This chain uses TRBV2 with TRBJ1-5; D ambiguous. Per germline, CDR1 SNHLY and CDR2 FYNNEI. CDR3 length: 15 residues. Trimming shortened V by 4 bases and J by 3 bases, and 13 bases separated the two germline ends.

The rearrangement uses TRBV3-1 (or the pseudogene TRBV3-2) and TRBJ2-5; TRBD2 aligns across 7 bases. The CDR3 totals 15 residues. The germline CDR1 and CDR2 sequences are LGHDT and YNNKEL (reference sequence). Losses at the gene ends were 4 bases for V and 2 bases for J; bases not matched to a gene: 7. The DNA of the CDR3 is TGTGCCAGCAGCCCTGTTACAGCGGGACAAGAGACCCAGTACTTC. Its protein is CASSPVTAGQETQYF.

The chain is built from TRBV6-4 and TRBJ2-6, with D possibly being TRBD1 (6 bases). The CDR3 has 17 amino acids. Germline lookup yields CDR1 MRHNA and CDR2 SNTAGT. V gave up 8 bases and J gave up 4 bases, with 21 bases separating them. The CDR3 region is CASHTVAGAKGANVLTF. CDR3 in DNA: TGTGCCAGCCACACCGTCGCAGGGGCGAAGGGGGCCAACGTCCTGACTTTC.

This clone was observed a single time. The chain couples TRBV19 to TRBJ1-4; TRBD1 is a possible D gene (5 bases). Germline CDR1 LNHDA, CDR2 SQIVND (reference sequence). The CDR3 runs 13 residues. V was shortened by 7 bases and J by 8 bases, with 14 bases between the two germline ends. CDR3 residues: CASTPGQEEKLFF. The CDR3 region has the DNA TGTGCCAGTACCCCTGGACAAGAGGAAAAACTGTTTTTT.

The J gene is TRBJ2-2, the V gene TRBV6-1; 9 bases are a match to TRBD2. The CDR3 sequence is 15 residues long. Germline CDR1 MNHNS, CDR2 SASEGT. Germline trimming cut 3 bases from V and 9 bases from J; bases unmatched to any gene: 8. The CDR3 is CASSDLWREGRELFF. CDR3 coding DNA: TGTGCCAGCAGTGATCTGTGGCGGGAGGGCAGGGAGCTGTTTTTT.

This clone was found once. This rearrangement joins TRBV4-1 to TRBJ2-7, with 12 bases identical to TRBD2. The J segment lost 3 bases and the V segment lost 0 bases, leaving 3 bases of the junction unmatched. CDR1 MGHRA and CDR2 YSYEKL come from the germline V gene. The CDR3 contains 16 residues. CDR3 loop: CASSQDLGLAGYEQYF. The CDR3 region has the DNA TGCGCCAGCAGCCAAGATTTGGGACTAGCGGGCTACGAGCAGTACTTC.

This clone was recorded a few times. This chain connects TRBV27 to TRBJ1-4; possibly TRBD1 for D (6 bases). This CDR3 has 13 amino acids. From germline, CDR1 is MNHEY and CDR2 SMNVEV (reference sequence). Trimming shortened V by 3 bases and J by 5 bases, and 7 bases separated the two germline ends. This chain's CDR3 is CASSFRGNEKLFF. The DNA of the CDR3 is TGTGCCAGCAGTTTCAGGGGAAATGAAAAACTGTTTTTT.

The rearrangement links TRBV7-2 to TRBJ2-1, with a tentative D call TRBD2 (5 bases). Germline CDR1 is SGHTA and CDR2 is FQGNSA. V dropped 4 bases and J dropped 4 bases, with 8 bases sitting between them. The length of the CDR3 is 13 residues. CDR3 sequence (DNA): TGTGCCAGCAGCTCCGGGAATTACAATGAGCAGTTCTTC. Its translation is CASSSGNYNEQFF.

V and J are TRBV4-1 and TRBJ2-1, with 7 bases that match TRBD2. Germline V gene lookup returns CDR1 MGHRA and CDR2 YSYEKL. V was clipped by 4 bases and J by 8 bases; unmatched bases: 5. The CDR3 totals 13 residues. In DNA form, the CDR3 reads TGCGCCAGCAGCCCAGTACTAGCGTATGAGCAGTTCTTC. Translating it yields CASSPVLAYEQFF.

A word on this clone: Its ends do not fully match the called genes, so a read error is possible. This chain uses TRBV9 with TRBJ2-7, with 10 bases aligning to TRBD2. Germline CDR1 reads SGDLS; CDR2 reads YYNGEE. This CDR3 contains 14 residues. CDR3 sequence (DNA): TGTGCCGGCAGCGTAGGGGGACTAGCGATCGAGCAGTACTTC. Residues: CAGSVGGLAIEQYF.